These 5 T cell receptor beta chains came from one sample sequenced in a study of blood T cell repertoires in COVID-19. TCRdb's table, derived via immunoSEQ multiplex PCR, lists solely in-frame clones and lacks some. The data show 65,000 or so clones, with about nine tenths seen just once and about 1.3% held by the top ten. Sequencing was performed on peripheral blood. The receptors were sampled from a man aged 60 to 69 with acute or convalescent COVID-19.

The chain joins TRBV6-2 or TRBV6-3 to TRBJ1-5; perhaps TRBD1 as D (5 bases). V was cut by 0 bases and J by 7 bases, with 19 bases left in between. The V gene's germline CDR1 is MNHEY and CDR2 SVGEGT. This CDR3 is 17 amino acids long. CDR3 in amino acids: CASSYSLRGTSGQPQHF. DNA of the CDR3: TGTGCCAGCAGTTACTCTCTGCGGGGGACTAGCGGACAGCCCCAGCATTTT.

V gene TRBV7-9 combines with J gene TRBJ1-2; 9 positions agree with TRBD1. The CDR3 is 14 residues long. Germline V gene sequence: CDR1 SEHNR, CDR2 FQNEAQ (reference sequence). The V segment lost 5 bases and the J segment 6 bases; nucleotides outside the gene matches: 7. The CDR3: CASSLDRGANGYTF. The CDR3 DNA is TGTGCCAGCAGCCTTGACAGGGGGGCGAATGGCTACACCTTC.

V and J are TRBV4-1 and TRBJ1-2; no clear D. CDR1 and CDR2 (germline): MGHRA, YSYEKL. This CDR3 comprises 14 residues. Trimming took 3 bases from V and 2 from J, leaving 10 bases between them. The CDR3 nucleotides are TGCGCCAGCAGCCAGACCGGGAGAAACTATGGCTACACCTTC. Translating it yields CASSQTGRNYGYTF.

This sequence joins TRBV5-1 and TRBJ1-1; the match to TRBD1 covers 7 bases. CDR3 length equals 13 residues. The ends lost 4 bases at V and 4 bases at J; junction bases unmatched: 4. The germline CDR1 and CDR2 sequences are SGHRS and YFSETQ. The CDR3 DNA sequence: TGCGCCAGCAGCCGGGGACAGAGCACTGAAGCTTTCTTT. Its protein is CASSRGQSTEAFF.

This clone was observed once. The J gene is TRBJ2-1, the V gene TRBV14; D is perhaps TRBD2 (6 bases). CDR3 length: 19 residues. Germline CDR1 SGHDN, CDR2 FVKESK. The V end lost 0 bases, the J end lost 1 base, and 19 bases lay between the germline ends. CDR3 protein: CASSQDGGRGIGSYNEQFF. In nucleotides, the CDR3 is TGTGCCAGCAGCCAAGATGGAGGACGGGGGATTGGGTCCTACAATGAGCAGTTCTTC.